These T cell receptor beta chains were read from a single sample in a study of blood T cell repertoires in COVID-19. Sequencing was performed with immunoSEQ multiplex PCR; in TCRdb, only in-frame clones are kept and a portion is missing. The table lists some 350,000 clones, around nine tenths of them singletons. The sample was PBMCs or T cells enriched from blood (not recorded which). The receptor set was obtained from a young man who had recovered from COVID-19. The CDR3 runs from the conserved cysteine through the conserved F or W.

v_gene,j_gene,CDR3aa
TRBV2,TRBJ1-5,CASRDGTYNQPQHF
TRBV15,TRBJ1-3,CATSKGSGNTIYF
TRBV9,TRBJ1-2,CASSVAQGSGYTF
TRBV11-2,TRBJ2-5,CASRQTSGGTQETQYF
TRBV19,TRBJ1-3,CASSIGRGNSGNTIYF
TRBV28,TRBJ2-7,CASSLWGQAQHEQYF
TRBV6-6,TRBJ2-1,CASSHPRGSYNEQFF
TRBV30,TRBJ1-5,CAWSVGAHQPQHF
TRBV7-8,TRBJ1-3,CASSYREFRGRDTIYF
TRBV27,TRBJ1-6,CASSRLTGSSSPLHF
TRBV30,TRBJ2-5,CAGDRAGETQYF
TRBV5-5,TRBJ2-7,CASSLETGGLSYEQYF
TRBV4-2,TRBJ1-5,CASSQDTGGISNQPQHF
TRBV7-9,TRBJ1-2,CASSPSGTGGSYTF
TRBV9,TRBJ2-3,CASSVVAGGTDTQYF
TRBV24-1,TRBJ2-5,CATSDPTTGKRQTQYF
TRBV28,TRBJ2-7,CASSATGLSYEQYF
TRBV7-9,TRBJ2-3,CASRARDRATDTQYF
TRBV3-1/TRBV3-2,TRBJ2-1,CASSPGGILSSYNEQFF
TRBV6-2/TRBV6-3,TRBJ2-2,CASSPTGHGELFF
TRBV28,TRBJ1-2,CASSTPGQGNYGYTF
TRBV28,TRBJ2-2,CASRPSGTGTTGELFF
TRBV28,TRBJ1-2,CASSLRDREGYTF
TRBV9,TRBJ2-7,CASSVGPGSSYEQYF
TRBV30,TRBJ1-6,CAYGGGGYNSPLHF
TRBV5-1,TRBJ2-7,CASIPGQGTYEQYF
TRBV2,TRBJ2-7,CASRLAGGPSGEQYF
TRBV6-4,TRBJ2-3,CASSERGGSDTQYF
TRBV5-1,TRBJ1-2,CASSLVPEASYGYTF
TRBV21-1,TRBJ2-7,CASSKVRASGGAGAYEQYF
TRBV11-3,TRBJ2-3,CASSSRRRDTQYF
TRBV10-3,TRBJ2-3,CAISGVGGVTDTQYF
TRBV9,TRBJ1-2,CASSPQLRTGSGGYTF
TRBV19,TRBJ2-1,CASSIAGGSYNEQFF
TRBV5-8,TRBJ1-1,CASSLVGGTAEAFF
TRBV7-8,TRBJ2-1,CASSLWTAYNEQFF
TRBV19,TRBJ2-1,CASTSDRGNNEQFF
TRBV7-9,TRBJ1-1,CASSLSGSEAFF
TRBV6-5,TRBJ2-2,CASSYGTAETGELFF
TRBV13,TRBJ1-2,CASSLRVQGYTF
TRBV2,TRBJ1-2,CASRSLTASYGYTF
TRBV5-6,TRBJ2-2,CASSRQRGGPGTGELFF
TRBV7-9,TRBJ1-4,CASSLAISVDRAKLFF
TRBV18,TRBJ1-6,CASSPTQETYNSPLHF
TRBV28,TRBJ2-7,CASSTQGTDYEQYF
TRBV28,TRBJ1-2,CASAIGGLLLANYGYTF
TRBV6-5,TRBJ1-2,CASSVTGGYYGYTF
TRBV30,TRBJ1-3,CAWSDRRSSGNTIYF
TRBV4-1,TRBJ1-1,CASSQPRQEITEAFF
TRBV4-1,TRBJ2-5,CASSHIPGLAWETQYF
TRBV11-2,TRBJ1-1,CASTMITGLNTEAFF
TRBV7-6,TRBJ1-6,CASSLFRPGGSHSPLHF
TRBV5-8,TRBJ2-2,CASSGGPYTGELFF
TRBV5-1,TRBJ1-6,CASSSRGDYNSPLHF